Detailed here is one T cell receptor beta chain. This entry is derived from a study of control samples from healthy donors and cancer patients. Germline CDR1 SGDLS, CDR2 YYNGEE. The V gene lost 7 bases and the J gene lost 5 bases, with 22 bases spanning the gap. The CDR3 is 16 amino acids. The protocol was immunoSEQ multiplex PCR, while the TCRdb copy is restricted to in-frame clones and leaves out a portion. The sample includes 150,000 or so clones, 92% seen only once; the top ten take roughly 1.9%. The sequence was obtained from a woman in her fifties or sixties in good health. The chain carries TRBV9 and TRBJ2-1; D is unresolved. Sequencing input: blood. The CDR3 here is CASLEETQGQDNEQFF. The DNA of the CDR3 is TGTGCCAGCTTAGAAGAAACCCAAGGCCAGGACAATGAGCAGTTCTTC.